This T cell receptor beta chain is drawn from a study of shared clonotypes between healthy human individuals. Using immunoSEQ multiplex PCR, the repertoire was profiled, and TCRdb retains in-frame clones only, with some absent. The table records about half a million clones, approximately 82% of them present only once. The CDR3 extends over 15 amino acids. Germline V gives CDR1 SGHRS, CDR2 YFSETQ. With V trimmed by 0 bases and J by 6 bases, 8 bases remained unmatched. The sequencing input was PBMCs. This chain joins TRBV5-1 and TRBJ1-2, with TRBD1 matching over 7 bases. This TCR derives from a middle-aged woman in good health. Some clones in this sample may be carry-over from other donors' samples. The CDR3 DNA is TGCGCCAGCAGCTTGGAGGGGGCGTATGTAGATGGCTACACCTTC. This codes for CASSLEGAYVDGYTF.